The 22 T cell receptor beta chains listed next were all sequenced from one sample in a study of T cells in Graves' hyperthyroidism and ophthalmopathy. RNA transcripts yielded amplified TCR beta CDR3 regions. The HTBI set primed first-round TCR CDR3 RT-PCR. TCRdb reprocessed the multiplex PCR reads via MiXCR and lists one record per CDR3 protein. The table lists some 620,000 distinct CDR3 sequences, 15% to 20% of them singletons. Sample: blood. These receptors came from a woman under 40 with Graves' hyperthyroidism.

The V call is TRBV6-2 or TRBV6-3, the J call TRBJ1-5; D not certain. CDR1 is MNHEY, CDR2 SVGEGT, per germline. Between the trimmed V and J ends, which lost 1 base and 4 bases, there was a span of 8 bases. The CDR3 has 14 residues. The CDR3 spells CASSYWETNQPQHF. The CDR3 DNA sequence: TGTGCCAGCAGTTACTGGGAGACTAATCAGCCCCAGCATTTT.

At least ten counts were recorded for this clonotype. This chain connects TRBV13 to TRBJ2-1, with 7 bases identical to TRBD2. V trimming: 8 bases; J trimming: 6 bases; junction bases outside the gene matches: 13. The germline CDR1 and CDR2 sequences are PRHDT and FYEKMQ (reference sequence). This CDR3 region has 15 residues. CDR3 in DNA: TGTGCCAGCGCGGGGCGGGGCCAGCGGGGCAATGAGCAGTTCTTC. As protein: CASAGRGQRGNEQFF.

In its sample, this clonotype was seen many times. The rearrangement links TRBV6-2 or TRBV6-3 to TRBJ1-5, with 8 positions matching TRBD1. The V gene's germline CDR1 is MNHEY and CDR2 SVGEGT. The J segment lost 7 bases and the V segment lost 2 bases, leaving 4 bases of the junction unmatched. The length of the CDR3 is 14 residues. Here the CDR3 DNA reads TGTGCCAGCAGTTACGGACAGGGAAGGCAGCCCCAGCATTTT. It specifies CASSYGQGRQPQHF.

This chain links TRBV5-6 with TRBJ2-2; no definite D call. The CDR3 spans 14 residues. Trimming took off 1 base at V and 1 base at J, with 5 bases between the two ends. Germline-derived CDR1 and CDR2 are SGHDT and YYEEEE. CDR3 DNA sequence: TGTGCCAGCAGCTTGATCGAGAACACCGGGGAGCTGTTTTTT. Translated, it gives CASSLIENTGELFF. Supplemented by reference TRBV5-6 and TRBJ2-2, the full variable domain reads DAGVTQSPTHLIKTRGQQVTLRCSPKSGHDTVSWYQQALGQGPQFIFQYYEEEERQRGNFPDRFSGHQFPNYSSELNVNALLLGDSALYLCASSLIENTGELFFGEGSRLTVL.

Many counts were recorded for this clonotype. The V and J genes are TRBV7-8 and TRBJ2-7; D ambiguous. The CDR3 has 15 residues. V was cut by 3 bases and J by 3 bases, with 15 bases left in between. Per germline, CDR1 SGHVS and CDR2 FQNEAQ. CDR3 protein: CASSLALGMHYEQYF. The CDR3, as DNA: TGTGCCAGCAGCTTGGCCTTGGGGATGCACTACGAGCAGTACTTC.

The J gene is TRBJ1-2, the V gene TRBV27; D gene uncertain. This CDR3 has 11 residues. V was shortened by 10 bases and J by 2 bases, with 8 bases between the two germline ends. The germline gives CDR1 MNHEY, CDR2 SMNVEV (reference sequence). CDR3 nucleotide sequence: TGTGCCACCGAGTTAAACTATGGCTACACCTTC. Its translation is CATELNYGYTF.

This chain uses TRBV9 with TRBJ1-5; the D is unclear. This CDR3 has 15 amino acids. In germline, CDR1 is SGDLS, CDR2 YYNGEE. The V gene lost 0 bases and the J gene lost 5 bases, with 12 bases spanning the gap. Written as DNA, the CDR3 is TGTGCCAGCAGCGTAGACGGGCAGGCGGATCAGCCCCAGCATTTT. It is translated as CASSVDGQADQPQHF.

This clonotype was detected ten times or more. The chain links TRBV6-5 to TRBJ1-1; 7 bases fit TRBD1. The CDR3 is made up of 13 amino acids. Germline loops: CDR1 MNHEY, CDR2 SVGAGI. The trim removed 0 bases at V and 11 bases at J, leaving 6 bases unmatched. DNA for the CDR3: TGTGCCAGCAGTTACTCGGGGACAGTCCTGGCTTTCTTT. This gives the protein CASSYSGTVLAFF.

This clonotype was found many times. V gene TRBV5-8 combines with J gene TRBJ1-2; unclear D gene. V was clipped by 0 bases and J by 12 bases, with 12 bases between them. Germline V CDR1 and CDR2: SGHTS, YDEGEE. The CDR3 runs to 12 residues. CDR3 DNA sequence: TGTGCCAGCAGCTTGGGACCTCCCGCTGACACCTTC. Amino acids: CASSLGPPADTF.

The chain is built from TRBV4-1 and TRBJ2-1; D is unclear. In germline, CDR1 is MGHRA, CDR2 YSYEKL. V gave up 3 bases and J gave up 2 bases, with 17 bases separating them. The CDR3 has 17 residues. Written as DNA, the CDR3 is TGCGCCAGCAGCCACGACGTTCGGAAGCGCACCTACAATGAGCAGTTCTTC. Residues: CASSHDVRKRTYNEQFF.

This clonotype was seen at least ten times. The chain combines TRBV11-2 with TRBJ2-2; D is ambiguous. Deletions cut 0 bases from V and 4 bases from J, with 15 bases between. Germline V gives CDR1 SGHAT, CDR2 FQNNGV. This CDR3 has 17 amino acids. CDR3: CASSLDRLARSTGELFF. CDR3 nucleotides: TGTGCCAGCAGCTTAGATCGTCTCGCCAGATCCACCGGGGAGCTGTTTTTT.

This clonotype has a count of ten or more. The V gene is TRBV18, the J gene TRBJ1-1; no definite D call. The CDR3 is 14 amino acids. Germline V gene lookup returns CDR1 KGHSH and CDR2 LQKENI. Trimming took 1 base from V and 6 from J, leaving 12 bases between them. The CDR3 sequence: CASSPQWGGSEAFF. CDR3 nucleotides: TGTGCCAGCTCACCACAATGGGGAGGGTCTGAAGCTTTCTTT.

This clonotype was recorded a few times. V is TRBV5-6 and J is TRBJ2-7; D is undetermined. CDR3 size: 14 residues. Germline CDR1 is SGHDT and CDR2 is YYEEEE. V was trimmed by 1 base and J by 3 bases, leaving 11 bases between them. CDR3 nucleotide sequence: TGTGCCAGCAGCTTGATCGCTCAGAGCTACGAGCAGTACTTC. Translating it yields CASSLIAQSYEQYF.

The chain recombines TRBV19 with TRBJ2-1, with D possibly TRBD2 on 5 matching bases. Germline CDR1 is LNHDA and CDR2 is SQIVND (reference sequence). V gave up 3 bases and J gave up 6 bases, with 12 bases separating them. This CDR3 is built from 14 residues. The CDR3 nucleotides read TGTGCCAGTAGTATGGAGGAGGTACCCAATGAGCAGTTCTTC. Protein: CASSMEEVPNEQFF.

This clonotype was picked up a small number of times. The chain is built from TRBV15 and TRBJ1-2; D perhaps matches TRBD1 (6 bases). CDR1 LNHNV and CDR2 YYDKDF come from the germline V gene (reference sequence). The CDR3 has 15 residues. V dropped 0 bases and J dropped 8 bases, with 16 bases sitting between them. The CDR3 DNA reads TGTGCCACCAGCAGAGATCAGTCAGGGGTTGGCGGCTACACCTTC. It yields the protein CATSRDQSGVGGYTF.

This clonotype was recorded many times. For the CDR3, the DNA is TGTGCCAGCAGCAATTTAGCGGGAGAGTACGAGCAGTACTTC. Its protein is CASSNLAGEYEQYF. The chain recombines TRBV3-1 with TRBJ2-7; 9 positions match TRBD2. Germline assignment: CDR1 LGHDT and CDR2 YNNKEL (reference sequence). The length of the CDR3 is 14 residues. With 5 bases clipped from V and 4 bases from J, the junction kept 6 bases outside the gene matches.

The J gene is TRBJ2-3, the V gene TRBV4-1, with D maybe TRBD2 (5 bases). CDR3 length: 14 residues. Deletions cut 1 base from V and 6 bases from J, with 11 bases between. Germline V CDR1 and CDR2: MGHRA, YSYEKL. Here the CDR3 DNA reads TGCGCCAGCAGCCAAGTACTAGTATGGGATACGCAGTATTTT. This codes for CASSQVLVWDTQYF.

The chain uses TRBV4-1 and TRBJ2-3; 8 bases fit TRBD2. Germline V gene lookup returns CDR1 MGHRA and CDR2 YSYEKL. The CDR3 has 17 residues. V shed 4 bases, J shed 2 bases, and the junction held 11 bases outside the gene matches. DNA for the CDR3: TGCGCCAGCAGCCCCGAAGGCCGAGCGGGAGCCACAGATACGCAGTATTTT. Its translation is CASSPEGRAGATDTQYF.

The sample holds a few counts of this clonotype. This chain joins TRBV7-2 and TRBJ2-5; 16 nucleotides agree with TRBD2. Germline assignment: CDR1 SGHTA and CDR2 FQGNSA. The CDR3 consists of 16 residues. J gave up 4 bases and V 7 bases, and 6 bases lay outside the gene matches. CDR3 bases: TGTGCCAGCACCGGGACTAGCGGGAGGGCCCGAGAGACCCAGTACTTC. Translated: CASTGTSGRARETQYF.

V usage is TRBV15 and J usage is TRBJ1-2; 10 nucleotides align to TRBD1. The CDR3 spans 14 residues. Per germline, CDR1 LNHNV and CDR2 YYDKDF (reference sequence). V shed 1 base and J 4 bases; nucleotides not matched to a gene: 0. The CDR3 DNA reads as TGTGCCACCAGCAGAGGGACAGGGGGCTATGGCTACACCTTC. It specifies CATSRGTGGYGYTF.

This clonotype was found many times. The CDR3 nucleotides read TGTGCCACCAAAGATCCCAGACAGGTTTCGAGGGGTACGCAGTATTTT. Protein product: CATKDPRQVSRGTQYF. This rearrangement joins TRBV6-1 to TRBJ2-3, with D maybe TRBD1 (6 bases). V was cut by 10 bases and J by 8 bases, with 28 bases left in between. Germline CDR1 reads MNHNS; CDR2 reads SASEGT. This CDR3 is 16 amino acids long.

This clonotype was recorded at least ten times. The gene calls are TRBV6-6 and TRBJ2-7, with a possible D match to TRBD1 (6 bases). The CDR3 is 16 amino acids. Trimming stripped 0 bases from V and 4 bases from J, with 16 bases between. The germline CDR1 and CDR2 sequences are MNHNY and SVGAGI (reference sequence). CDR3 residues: CASSYSTDSTLYEQYF. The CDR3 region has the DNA TGTGCCAGCAGTTACTCAACGGACAGTACCCTATACGAGCAGTACTTC.